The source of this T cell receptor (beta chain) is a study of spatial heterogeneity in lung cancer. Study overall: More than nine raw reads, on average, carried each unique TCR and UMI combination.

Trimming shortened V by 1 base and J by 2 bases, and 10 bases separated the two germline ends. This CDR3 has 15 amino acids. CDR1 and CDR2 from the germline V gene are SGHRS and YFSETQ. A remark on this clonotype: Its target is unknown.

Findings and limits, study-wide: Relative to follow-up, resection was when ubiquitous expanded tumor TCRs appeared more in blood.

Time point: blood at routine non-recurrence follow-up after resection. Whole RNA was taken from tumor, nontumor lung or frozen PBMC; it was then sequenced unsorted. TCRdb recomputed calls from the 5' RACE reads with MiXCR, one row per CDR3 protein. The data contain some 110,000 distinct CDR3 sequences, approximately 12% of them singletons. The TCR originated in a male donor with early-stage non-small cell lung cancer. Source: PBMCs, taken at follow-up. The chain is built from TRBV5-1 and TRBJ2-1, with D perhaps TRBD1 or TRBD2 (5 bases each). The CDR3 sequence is CASSLRGPPYNEQFF. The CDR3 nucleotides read TGCGCCAGCAGCTTGAGGGGACCTCCCTACAATGAGCAGTTCTTC.